There are a few counts of the clone carrying this TCR beta chain. The target antigen is unknown. The sample originates from a study of Ad26.COV2.S vaccination and SARS-CoV-2 variants. The treatment denotes: roughly 18 received Ad26.COV2.S at low or high dose, single or two shots; 5 received placebo; per-sample allocation not given. After the first vaccine or placebo injection, samples were drawn on day 63. Participants' vaccine, an Ad26 vector, delivered Wuhan-strain SARS-CoV-2 spike. In germline, CDR1 is SGHAT, CDR2 FQNNGV. This CDR3 comprises 15 residues. V trimming: 4 bases; J trimming: 1 base; junction bases outside the gene matches: 6. Study-wide results and limits: Breadth and depth estimates from TCRs may understate total T cell responses. Vaccine recipients had higher spike-specific TCR breadth than placebo recipients.

Sequencing was performed with immunoSEQ multiplex PCR; in TCRdb, only in-frame clones are kept and a portion is missing. The sample lists more than 300,000 clones; just over 85% were seen once. The sequence was obtained from a person between 18 and 60 years old who received the Ad26.COV2.S COVID-19 vaccine or a placebo. This chain connects TRBV11-2 to TRBJ2-7; 8 bases align to TRBD2. This material consisted of peripheral blood, taken in a trial of Ad26.COV2.S vaccine versus placebo. CDR3 loop: CASSSVSGKSYEQYF. In nucleotides, the CDR3 is TGTGCCAGCAGCTCTGTTAGCGGGAAGTCCTACGAGCAGTACTTC.